This is a list of T cell receptor beta chains from one sample in a study of blood T cell repertoires in COVID-19. Libraries were prepared by immunoSEQ multiplex PCR; TCRdb keeps only in-frame clonotypes and omits some of them. The data show 160,000 or so clones, approximately 81% seen once. The material sequenced was PBMCs or T cells enriched from blood (not recorded which). The receptor set was obtained from a woman in her forties or fifties who had recovered from COVID-19. CDR3s include the opening cysteine and the closing phenylalanine or tryptophan. Fields, in order: V gene, clone size, D gene, J gene, CDR3 protein, CDR3 DNA. A D gene is named only where the DNA matches it firmly. The listing skips clone size in some rows; elsewhere it reads once, few, many or a size class.

v_gene: TRBV4-2; abundance: -; d_gene: -; j_gene: TRBJ1-3; CDR3aa: CASSQDISGNTIYF; CDR3nt: TGTGCCAGCAGCCAAGACATCTCTGGAAACACCATATATTTT
v_gene: TRBV19; abundance: few; d_gene: -; j_gene: TRBJ1-6; CDR3aa: CASNTPDSPLHF; CDR3nt: TGTGCCAGTAATACCCCGGATTCACCCCTCCACTTT
v_gene: TRBV5-1; abundance: -; d_gene: -; j_gene: TRBJ1-1; CDR3aa: CASSRNKGETEAFF; CDR3nt: TGCGCCAGCAGCCGAAATAAGGGGGAGACTGAAGCTTTCTTT
v_gene: TRBV5-4; abundance: -; d_gene: TRBD2; j_gene: TRBJ2-3; CDR3aa: CASSPAPGGNTDTQYF; CDR3nt: TGTGCCAGCAGCCCGGCACCGGGGGGGAACACAGATACGCAGTATTTT
v_gene: TRBV5-1; abundance: -; d_gene: -; j_gene: TRBJ2-6; CDR3aa: CASSVGQTGANVLTF; CDR3nt: TGCGCCAGCAGCGTTGGACAAACTGGGGCCAACGTCCTGACTTTC
v_gene: TRBV6-5; abundance: -; d_gene: -; j_gene: TRBJ1-1; CDR3aa: CASTRGGGNTEAFF; CDR3nt: TGTGCCAGCACCCGTGGCGGGGGGAACACTGAAGCTTTCTTT
v_gene: TRBV5-5; abundance: -; d_gene: TRBD1; j_gene: TRBJ2-7; CDR3aa: CASSLVTGTYEQYF; CDR3nt: TGTGCCAGCAGCTTGGTGACAGGGACCTACGAGCAGTACTTC
v_gene: TRBV10-1; abundance: few; d_gene: -; j_gene: TRBJ2-1; CDR3aa: CASSGGDHEQFF; CDR3nt: TGCGCCAGCAGTGGTGGAGACCATGAGCAGTTCTTC
v_gene: TRBV6-1; abundance: -; d_gene: -; j_gene: TRBJ2-4; CDR3aa: CASSEQGSKNIQYF; CDR3nt: TGTGCCAGCAGTGAACAGGGTTCCAAAAACATTCAGTACTTC
v_gene: TRBV7-9; abundance: -; d_gene: TRBD2; j_gene: TRBJ2-7; CDR3aa: CASSQPTSGSYEQYF; CDR3nt: TGTGCCAGCAGCCAACCCACTAGCGGGAGTTACGAGCAGTACTTC
v_gene: TRBV7-3; abundance: -; d_gene: -; j_gene: TRBJ2-2; CDR3aa: CASSLGQMNTGELFF; CDR3nt: TGTGCCAGCAGCTTAGGACAAATGAACACCGGGGAGCTGTTTTTT
v_gene: TRBV5-1; abundance: -; d_gene: TRBD1; j_gene: TRBJ1-5; CDR3aa: CASSLGDRGNQPQHF; CDR3nt: TGCGCCAGCAGCTTGGGGGACAGGGGCAATCAGCCCCAGCATTTT
v_gene: TRBV28; abundance: -; d_gene: -; j_gene: TRBJ1-5; CDR3aa: CASSLGGQPQHF; CDR3nt: TGTGCCAGCAGTTTAGGAGGTCAGCCCCAGCATTTT
v_gene: TRBV28; abundance: -; d_gene: -; j_gene: TRBJ2-7; CDR3aa: CASSRDTGLGEQYF; CDR3nt: TGTGCCAGCAGTCGAGATACAGGGTTAGGGGAGCAGTACTTC
v_gene: TRBV6-5; abundance: once; d_gene: -; j_gene: TRBJ1-1; CDR3aa: CASSYMGREAFF; CDR3nt: TGTGCCAGCAGTTACATGGGCAGGGAAGCTTTCTTT
v_gene: TRBV12-5; abundance: -; d_gene: TRBD2; j_gene: TRBJ2-7; CDR3aa: CASGTSGNYEQYF; CDR3nt: TGTGCTAGTGGAACTAGCGGAAACTACGAGCAGTACTTC
v_gene: TRBV20-1; abundance: -; d_gene: -; j_gene: TRBJ2-7; CDR3aa: CSASTGNTYEQYF; CDR3nt: TGCAGTGCTAGTACCGGGAACACCTACGAGCAGTACTTC
v_gene: TRBV7-9; abundance: -; d_gene: -; j_gene: TRBJ2-2; CDR3aa: CASSPGVLNTGELFF; CDR3nt: TGTGCCAGCAGCCCAGGGGTTTTGAACACCGGGGAGCTGTTTTTT
v_gene: TRBV19; abundance: -; d_gene: -; j_gene: TRBJ2-7; CDR3aa: CASSGGRGGSYEQYF; CDR3nt: TGTGCCAGTAGTGGCGGCAGGGGAGGGTCCTACGAGCAGTACTTC
v_gene: TRBV16; abundance: few; d_gene: TRBD1; j_gene: TRBJ1-2; CDR3aa: CASSHTDRGYGYTF; CDR3nt: TGTGCCAGCAGCCACACGGACAGGGGGTATGGCTACACCTTC
v_gene: TRBV28; abundance: -; d_gene: -; j_gene: TRBJ1-2; CDR3aa: CASSNLGQNYGYTF; CDR3nt: TGTGCCAGCAGTAATCTGGGGCAGAACTATGGCTACACCTTC
v_gene: TRBV5-1; abundance: -; d_gene: TRBD1; j_gene: TRBJ2-1; CDR3aa: CASSLGSGGERNEQFF; CDR3nt: TGCGCCAGCAGCTTGGGTTCAGGGGGCGAAAGGAATGAGCAGTTCTTC
v_gene: TRBV21-1; abundance: -; d_gene: -; j_gene: TRBJ1-2; CDR3aa: CASSQAQGADGYTF; CDR3nt: TGTGCCAGCAGCCAAGCGCAGGGGGCCGATGGCTACACCTTC
v_gene: TRBV5-1; abundance: -; d_gene: -; j_gene: TRBJ2-7; CDR3aa: CASSLQGNTYEQYF; CDR3nt: TGCGCCAGCAGCTTGCAGGGAAATACCTACGAGCAGTACTTC
v_gene: TRBV19; abundance: -; d_gene: TRBD1; j_gene: TRBJ1-1; CDR3aa: CARPDRVGDTEAFF; CDR3nt: TGTGCCAGGCCTGACAGGGTAGGGGACACTGAAGCTTTCTTT
v_gene: TRBV4-2; abundance: -; d_gene: TRBD1; j_gene: TRBJ1-2; CDR3aa: CASSQTEGTGNYGYTF; CDR3nt: TGTGCCAGCAGCCAGACCGAGGGGACAGGGAACTATGGCTACACCTTC
v_gene: TRBV5-1; abundance: -; d_gene: -; j_gene: TRBJ1-6; CDR3aa: CASSLLYRAGSPLHF; CDR3nt: TGCGCCAGCAGCTTGTTGTACAGGGCGGGTTCACCCCTCCACTTT
v_gene: TRBV5-1; abundance: -; d_gene: -; j_gene: TRBJ2-5; CDR3aa: CASGPLGGGIQETQYF; CDR3nt: TGCGCCAGCGGGCCTCTGGGCGGAGGAATCCAAGAGACCCAGTACTTC
v_gene: TRBV3-1/TRBV3-2; abundance: -; d_gene: -; j_gene: TRBJ2-2; CDR3aa: CAASSGELFF; CDR3nt: TGTGCCGCTTCCAGCGGGGAGCTGTTTTTT
v_gene: TRBV6-2/TRBV6-3; abundance: -; d_gene: -; j_gene: TRBJ1-5; CDR3aa: CASSYGRQGDNQPQHF; CDR3nt: TGTGCCAGCAGTTACGGTCGGCAAGGAGACAATCAGCCCCAGCATTTT
v_gene: TRBV24-1; abundance: -; d_gene: TRBD2; j_gene: TRBJ2-1; CDR3aa: CATSDVKGLAGVNEQFF; CDR3nt: TGTGCCACCAGTGATGTAAAGGGACTAGCGGGAGTAAATGAGCAGTTCTTC
v_gene: TRBV6-2/TRBV6-3; abundance: -; d_gene: TRBD1; j_gene: TRBJ2-3; CDR3aa: CASSRVPGQGTDTQYF; CDR3nt: TGTGCCAGCAGTAGGGTCCCGGGACAGGGCACAGATACGCAGTATTTT
v_gene: TRBV5-8; abundance: -; d_gene: -; j_gene: TRBJ2-7; CDR3aa: CASSRGPTYEQYF; CDR3nt: TGTGCCAGCAGCCGTGGGCCCACCTACGAGCAGTACTTC
v_gene: TRBV5-1; abundance: -; d_gene: -; j_gene: TRBJ1-1; CDR3aa: CASSATQNTEAFF; CDR3nt: TGCGCCAGCAGCGCGACTCAGAACACTGAAGCTTTCTTT
v_gene: TRBV28; abundance: -; d_gene: TRBD2; j_gene: TRBJ2-1; CDR3aa: CASSLIGLAGSYNEQFF; CDR3nt: TGTGCCAGCAGTCTCATCGGTTTAGCGGGATCCTACAATGAGCAGTTCTTC
v_gene: TRBV7-8; abundance: -; d_gene: TRBD2; j_gene: TRBJ2-3; CDR3aa: CASSLTSGSMVDTQYF; CDR3nt: TGTGCCAGCAGCTTAACTAGCGGGAGTATGGTAGATACGCAGTATTTT
v_gene: TRBV5-1; abundance: -; d_gene: -; j_gene: TRBJ2-1; CDR3aa: CASSLTTGPEGYEQFF; CDR3nt: TGCGCCAGCAGCTTGACCACAGGGCCCGAGGGATATGAGCAGTTCTTC
v_gene: TRBV7-9; abundance: -; d_gene: -; j_gene: TRBJ2-4; CDR3aa: CASSLIGAKNIQYF; CDR3nt: TGTGCCAGCAGCTTAATCGGTGCCAAAAACATTCAGTACTTC
v_gene: TRBV5-5; abundance: -; d_gene: TRBD2; j_gene: TRBJ2-5; CDR3aa: CASSLAGLAGAEETQYF; CDR3nt: TGTGCCAGCAGCTTGGCCGGGCTAGCGGGAGCTGAAGAGACCCAGTACTTC
v_gene: TRBV7-2; abundance: -; d_gene: -; j_gene: TRBJ1-2; CDR3aa: CASSSHPGGGGGYTF; CDR3nt: TGTGCCAGCAGCTCTCACCCTGGGGGGGGCGGCGGCTACACCTTC
v_gene: TRBV6-2/TRBV6-3; abundance: -; d_gene: TRBD2; j_gene: TRBJ2-3; CDR3aa: CASSPAGEAADTQYF; CDR3nt: TGTGCCAGCAGCCCTGCGGGGGAGGCCGCAGATACGCAGTATTTT
v_gene: TRBV5-1; abundance: -; d_gene: TRBD1; j_gene: TRBJ2-5; CDR3aa: CASSIRDRGRETQYF; CDR3nt: TGCGCCAGCAGCATTCGGGACAGGGGGCGAGAGACCCAGTACTTC
v_gene: TRBV28; abundance: -; d_gene: -; j_gene: TRBJ1-6; CDR3aa: CASRSPGGSPLHF; CDR3nt: TGTGCCAGCAGGTCCCCCGGGGGTTCACCCCTCCACTTT
v_gene: TRBV15; abundance: -; d_gene: -; j_gene: TRBJ1-3; CDR3aa: CATSRPTISGNTIYF; CDR3nt: TGTGCCACCAGCAGACCTACCATCTCTGGAAACACCATATATTTT
v_gene: TRBV7-3; abundance: -; d_gene: TRBD2; j_gene: TRBJ2-2; CDR3aa: CASSFLAGNTGELFF; CDR3nt: TGTGCCAGCAGCTTCCTAGCGGGAAACACCGGGGAGCTGTTTTTT
v_gene: TRBV4-3; abundance: -; d_gene: -; j_gene: TRBJ1-1; CDR3aa: CASSQTGNTEAFF; CDR3nt: TGCGCCAGCAGCCAAACAGGTAACACTGAAGCTTTCTTT
v_gene: TRBV11-3; abundance: -; d_gene: -; j_gene: TRBJ1-4; CDR3aa: CASSLGRYEKLFF; CDR3nt: TGTGCCAGCAGCTTAGGGCGGTATGAAAAACTGTTTTTT
v_gene: TRBV6-5; abundance: -; d_gene: -; j_gene: TRBJ1-4; CDR3aa: CASRTSDSRFEKLFF; CDR3nt: TGTGCCAGCCGAACTTCCGACAGCCGTTTTGAAAAACTGTTTTTT
v_gene: TRBV13; abundance: once; d_gene: -; j_gene: TRBJ2-3; CDR3aa: CASSFYDSEAGRLTTDTQYF; CDR3nt: TGTGCCAGCAGCTTTTACGATTCGGAGGCGGGGCGCTTAACCACAGATACGCAGTATTTT
v_gene: TRBV7-8; abundance: -; d_gene: TRBD1; j_gene: TRBJ1-5; CDR3aa: CASSPRQGDSNQPQHF; CDR3nt: TGTGCCAGCAGCCCCCGCCAGGGGGATAGCAATCAGCCCCAGCATTTT
v_gene: TRBV29-1; abundance: -; d_gene: TRBD1; j_gene: TRBJ2-4; CDR3aa: CSTGTGGNIQYF; CDR3nt: TGCTCGACGGGGACAGGGGGGAACATTCAGTACTTC
v_gene: TRBV2; abundance: -; d_gene: -; j_gene: TRBJ1-3; CDR3aa: CASIGGGNTIYF; CDR3nt: TGTGCCAGCATCGGGGGTGGAAACACCATATATTTT
v_gene: TRBV5-5; abundance: once; d_gene: TRBD2; j_gene: TRBJ2-5; CDR3aa: CASSLGTSSRETQYF; CDR3nt: TGTGCCAGCAGCCTCGGGACTAGCTCCCGAGAGACCCAGTACTTC
v_gene: TRBV28; abundance: once; d_gene: -; j_gene: TRBJ1-2; CDR3aa: CASSRGTIGYTF; CDR3nt: TGTGCCAGCAGTCGCGGGACGATTGGCTACACCTTC
v_gene: TRBV19; abundance: -; d_gene: -; j_gene: TRBJ1-3; CDR3aa: CASMRSSGNTIYF; CDR3nt: TGTGCCAGTATGAGGAGCTCTGGAAACACCATATATTTT
v_gene: TRBV28; abundance: -; d_gene: TRBD2; j_gene: TRBJ2-3; CDR3aa: CASSLYGRLVTDTQYF; CDR3nt: TGTGCCAGCAGTTTATACGGGAGGCTGGTCACAGATACGCAGTATTTT
v_gene: TRBV6-4; abundance: -; d_gene: -; j_gene: TRBJ2-1; CDR3aa: CASSYEGSNNEQFF; CDR3nt: TGTGCCAGCAGTTATGAGGGTTCAAACAATGAGCAGTTCTTC
v_gene: TRBV18; abundance: -; d_gene: -; j_gene: TRBJ2-2; CDR3aa: CASSPDARGTGELFF; CDR3nt: TGTGCCAGCTCACCAGACGCTCGGGGGACCGGGGAGCTGTTTTTT
v_gene: TRBV18; abundance: -; d_gene: -; j_gene: TRBJ1-1; CDR3aa: CASSPRSETEAFF; CDR3nt: TGTGCCAGCTCACCTCGTTCGGAGACTGAAGCTTTCTTT